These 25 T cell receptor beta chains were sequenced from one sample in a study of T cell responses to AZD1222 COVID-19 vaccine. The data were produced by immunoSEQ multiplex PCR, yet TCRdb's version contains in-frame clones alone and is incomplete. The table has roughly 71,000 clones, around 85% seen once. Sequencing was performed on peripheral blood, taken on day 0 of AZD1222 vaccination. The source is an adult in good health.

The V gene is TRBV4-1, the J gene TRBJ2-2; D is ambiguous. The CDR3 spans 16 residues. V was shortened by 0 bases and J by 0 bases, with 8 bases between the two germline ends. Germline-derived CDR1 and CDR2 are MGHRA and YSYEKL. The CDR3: CASSQDSETNTGELFF. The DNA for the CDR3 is TGCGCCAGCAGCCAAGATTCAGAAACGAACACCGGGGAGCTGTTTTTT.

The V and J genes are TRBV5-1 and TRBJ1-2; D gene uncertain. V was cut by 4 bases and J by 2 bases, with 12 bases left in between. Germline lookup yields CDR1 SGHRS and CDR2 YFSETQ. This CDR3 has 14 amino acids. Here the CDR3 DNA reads TGCGCCAGCAGCACCTCTGCGGCGAACTATGGCTACACCTTC. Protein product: CASSTSAANYGYTF.

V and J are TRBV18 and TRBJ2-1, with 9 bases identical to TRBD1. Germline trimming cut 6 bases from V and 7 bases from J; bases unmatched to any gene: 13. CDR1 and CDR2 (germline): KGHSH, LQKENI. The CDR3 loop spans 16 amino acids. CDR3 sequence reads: CASSGTGGSGRNEQFF. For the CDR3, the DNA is TGTGCCAGCTCGGGCACAGGGGGCTCAGGAAGGAATGAGCAGTTCTTC.

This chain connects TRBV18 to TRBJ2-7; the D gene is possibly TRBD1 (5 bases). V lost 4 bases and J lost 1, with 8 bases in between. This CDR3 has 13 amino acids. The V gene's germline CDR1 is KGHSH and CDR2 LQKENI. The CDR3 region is CASSLQESYEQYF. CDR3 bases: TGTGCCAGCTCACTACAGGAATCCTACGAGCAGTACTTC.

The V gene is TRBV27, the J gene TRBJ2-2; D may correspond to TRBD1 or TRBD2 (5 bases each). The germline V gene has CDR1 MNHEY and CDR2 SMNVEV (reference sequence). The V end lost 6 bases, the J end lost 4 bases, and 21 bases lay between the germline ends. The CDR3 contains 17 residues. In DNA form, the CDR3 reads TGTGCCAGCAGCTCCCGGGACCTTCGACGGGGCACCGGGGAGCTGTTTTTT. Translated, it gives CASSSRDLRRGTGELFF.

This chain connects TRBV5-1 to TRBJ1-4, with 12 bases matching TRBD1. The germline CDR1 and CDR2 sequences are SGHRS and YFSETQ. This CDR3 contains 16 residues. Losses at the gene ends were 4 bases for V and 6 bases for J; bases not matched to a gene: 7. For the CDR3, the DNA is TGCGCCAGCAGCGTGGGACAGGGGGCGCTGGATGAAAAACTGTTTTTT. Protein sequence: CASSVGQGALDEKLFF.

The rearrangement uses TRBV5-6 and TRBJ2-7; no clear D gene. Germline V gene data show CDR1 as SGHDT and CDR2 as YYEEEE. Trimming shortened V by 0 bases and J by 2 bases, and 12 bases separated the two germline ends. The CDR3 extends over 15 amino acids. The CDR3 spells CASSLGVIATYEQYF. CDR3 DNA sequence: TGTGCCAGCAGCTTGGGGGTTATCGCGACCTACGAGCAGTACTTC.

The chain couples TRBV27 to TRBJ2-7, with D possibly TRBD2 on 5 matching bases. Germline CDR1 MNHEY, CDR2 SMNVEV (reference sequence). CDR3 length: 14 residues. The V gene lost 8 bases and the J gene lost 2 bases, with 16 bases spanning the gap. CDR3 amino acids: CASAPGDVTYEQYF. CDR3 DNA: TGTGCCAGCGCGCCCGGGGATGTTACCTACGAGCAGTACTTC.

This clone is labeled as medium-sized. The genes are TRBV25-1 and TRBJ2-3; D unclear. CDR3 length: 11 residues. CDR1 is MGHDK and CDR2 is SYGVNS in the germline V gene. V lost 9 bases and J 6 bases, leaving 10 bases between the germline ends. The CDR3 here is CASTFGDTQYF. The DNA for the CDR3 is TGTGCCAGTACTTTTGGGGATACGCAGTATTTT.

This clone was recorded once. CDR3 sequence: CASSIVGSEQYF. The CDR3 bases are TGTGCCAGTAGTATAGTGGGAAGTGAGCAGTACTTC. The rearrangement uses TRBV19 and TRBJ2-7; the D is unclear. The CDR3 covers 12 residues. V was cut by 1 base and J by 7 bases, with 8 bases left in between. Germline CDR1 is LNHDA and CDR2 is SQIVND (reference sequence).

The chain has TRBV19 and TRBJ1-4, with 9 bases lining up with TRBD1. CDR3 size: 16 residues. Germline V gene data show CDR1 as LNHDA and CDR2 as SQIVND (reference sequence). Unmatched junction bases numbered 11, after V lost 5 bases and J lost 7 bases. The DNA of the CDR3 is TGTGCCAGTAGTTTCCTAACAGGGGGCGCCGGTGAAAAACTGTTTTTT. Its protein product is CASSFLTGGAGEKLFF. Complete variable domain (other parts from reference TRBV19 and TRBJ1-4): DGGITQSPKYLFRKEGQNVTLSCEQNLNHDAMYWYRQDPGQGLRLIYYSQIVNDFQKGDIAEGYSVSREKKESFPLTVTSAQKNPTAFYLCASSFLTGGAGEKLFFGSGTQLSVL.

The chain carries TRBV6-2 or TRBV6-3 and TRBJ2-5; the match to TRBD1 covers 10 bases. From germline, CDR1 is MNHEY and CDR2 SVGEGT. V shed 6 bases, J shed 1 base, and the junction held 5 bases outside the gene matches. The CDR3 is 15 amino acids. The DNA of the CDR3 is TGTGCCAGCAGCACGCGGGACAGGGGCCAAGAGACCCAGTACTTC. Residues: CASSTRDRGQETQYF.

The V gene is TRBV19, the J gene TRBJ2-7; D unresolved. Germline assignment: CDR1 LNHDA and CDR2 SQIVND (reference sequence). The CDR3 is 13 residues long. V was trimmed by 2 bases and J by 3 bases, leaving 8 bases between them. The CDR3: CASSILKDYEQYF. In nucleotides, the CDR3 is TGTGCCAGTAGTATACTGAAAGACTACGAGCAGTACTTC.

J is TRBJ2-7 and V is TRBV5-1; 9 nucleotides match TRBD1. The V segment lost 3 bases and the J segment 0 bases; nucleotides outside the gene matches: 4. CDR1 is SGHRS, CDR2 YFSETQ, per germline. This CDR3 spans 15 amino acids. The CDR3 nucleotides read TGCGCCAGCAGCTCGGGACAGGGCAGCTCCTACGAGCAGTACTTC. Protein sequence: CASSSGQGSSYEQYF.

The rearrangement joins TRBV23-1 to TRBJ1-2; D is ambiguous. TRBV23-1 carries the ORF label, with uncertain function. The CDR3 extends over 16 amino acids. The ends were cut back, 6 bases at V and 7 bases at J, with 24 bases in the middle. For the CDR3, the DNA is TGCGCCAGCAGGCCCTGCACCCGAGAAGGATCCGTTGGCTACACCTTC. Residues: CASRPCTREGSVGYTF.

The CDR3 loop is CASSSGVLGEQFF. The CDR3 DNA is TGTGCCAGCAGCTCAGGGGTGTTGGGGGAGCAGTTCTTC. The chain carries TRBV5-8 and TRBJ2-1, with D possibly TRBD1 on 6 matching bases. CDR1 SGHTS and CDR2 YDEGEE come from the germline V gene. This CDR3 is 13 amino acids long. V was cut by 3 bases and J by 10 bases, with 14 bases left in between. The whole variable domain, remainder taken from reference TRBV5-8 and TRBJ2-1, is EAGVTQSPTHLIKTRGQQATLRCSPISGHTSVYWYQQALGLGLQFLLWYDEGEERNRGNFPPRFSGRQFPNYSSELNVNALELEDSALYLCASSSGVLGEQFFGPGTRLTVL.

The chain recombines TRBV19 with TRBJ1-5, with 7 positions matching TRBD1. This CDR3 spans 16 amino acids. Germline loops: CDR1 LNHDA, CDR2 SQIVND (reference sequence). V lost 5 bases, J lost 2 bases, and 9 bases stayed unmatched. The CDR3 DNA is TGTGCCAGTAGTGCCCAGGGGGGGGGAGGCAATCAGCCCCAGCATTTT. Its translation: CASSAQGGGGNQPQHF.

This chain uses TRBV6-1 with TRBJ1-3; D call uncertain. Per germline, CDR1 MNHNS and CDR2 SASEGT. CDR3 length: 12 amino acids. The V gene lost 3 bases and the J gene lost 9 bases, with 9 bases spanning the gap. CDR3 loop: CASSERGITIYF. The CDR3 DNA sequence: TGTGCCAGCAGTGAGCGCGGGATCACCATATATTTT.

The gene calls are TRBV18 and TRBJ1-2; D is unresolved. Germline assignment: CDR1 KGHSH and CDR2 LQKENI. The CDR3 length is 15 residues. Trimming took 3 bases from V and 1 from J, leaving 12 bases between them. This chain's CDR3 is CASSPSSGNNYGYTF. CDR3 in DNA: TGTGCCAGCTCACCGTCCAGCGGGAATAACTATGGCTACACCTTC.

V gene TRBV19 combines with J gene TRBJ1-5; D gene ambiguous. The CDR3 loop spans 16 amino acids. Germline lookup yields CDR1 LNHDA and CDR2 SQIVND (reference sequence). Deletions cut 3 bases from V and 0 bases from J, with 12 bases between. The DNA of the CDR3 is TGTGCCAGTAGTATTTCAAGGCGGTATAGCAATCAGCCCCAGCATTTT. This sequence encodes CASSISRRYSNQPQHF.

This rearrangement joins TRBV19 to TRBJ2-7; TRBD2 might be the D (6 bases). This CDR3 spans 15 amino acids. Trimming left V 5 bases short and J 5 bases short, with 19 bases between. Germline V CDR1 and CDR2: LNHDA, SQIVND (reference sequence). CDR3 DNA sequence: TGTGCCAGTAGTCTTCGCGGGGCGAGATTGGACGAGCAGTACTTC. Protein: CASSLRGARLDEQYF.

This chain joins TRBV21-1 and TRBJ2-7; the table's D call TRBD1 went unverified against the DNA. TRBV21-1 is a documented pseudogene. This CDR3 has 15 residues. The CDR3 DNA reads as TGTGCCAGCAGCACACACAGGGGTAGCTCCTACGAGCAGTACTTC. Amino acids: CASSTHRGSSYEQYF.

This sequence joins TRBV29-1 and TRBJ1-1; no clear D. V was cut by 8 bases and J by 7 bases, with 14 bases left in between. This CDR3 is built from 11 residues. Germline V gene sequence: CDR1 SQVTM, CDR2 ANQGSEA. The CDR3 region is CSLIRQGEAFF. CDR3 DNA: TGCAGCCTCATAAGGCAAGGTGAAGCTTTCTTT.

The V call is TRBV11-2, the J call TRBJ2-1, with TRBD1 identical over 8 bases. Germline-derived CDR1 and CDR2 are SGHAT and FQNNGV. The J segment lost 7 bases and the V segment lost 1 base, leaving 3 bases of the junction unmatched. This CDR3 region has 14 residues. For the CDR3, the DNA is TGTGCCAGCAGCTTAGGACAGGGGAAGAATGAGCAGTTCTTC. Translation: CASSLGQGKNEQFF.

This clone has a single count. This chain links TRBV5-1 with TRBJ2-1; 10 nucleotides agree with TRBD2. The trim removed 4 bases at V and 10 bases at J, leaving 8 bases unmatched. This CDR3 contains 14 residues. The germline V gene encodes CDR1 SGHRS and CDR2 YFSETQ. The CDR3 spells CASSGSGRTREQFF. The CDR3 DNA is TGCGCCAGCAGCGGTAGCGGGAGGACGCGGGAGCAGTTCTTC.